The 29 T cell receptor beta chains listed next were all sequenced from one sample in a study of shared clonotypes between healthy human individuals. Profiling relied on immunoSEQ multiplex PCR, and the TCRdb table lists in-frame clones only, not all of them. Here the sample spans 190,000 or so clones, approximately 92% being singletons. Specimen: naive CD4+ T cells sorted from blood. The subset was: CD45RA+ positively selected. The receptors derive from a young woman in good health.

In its sample, this clone was seen a few times. The CDR3 bases are TGTGCCAGTAGTACTCAGGAGGATCAGCCCCAGCATTTT. This gives the protein CASSTQEDQPQHF. The chain combines TRBV19 with TRBJ1-5; D not resolved. The CDR3 is made up of 13 amino acids. V gave up 4 bases and J gave up 5 bases, with 9 bases separating them. Germline V gene sequence: CDR1 LNHDA, CDR2 SQIVND (reference sequence). Full variable domain (remainder filled in from reference TRBV19 and TRBJ1-5): DGGITQSPKYLFRKEGQNVTLSCEQNLNHDAMYWYRQDPGQGLRLIYYSQIVNDFQKGDIAEGYSVSREKKESFPLTVTSAQKNPTAFYLCASSTQEDQPQHFGDGTRLSIL.

The rearrangement links TRBV29-1 to TRBJ2-2, with D perhaps being TRBD1 or TRBD2 (7 bases each). CDR1 SQVTM and CDR2 ANQGSEA come from the germline V gene. The CDR3 totals 16 residues. V dropped 4 bases and J dropped 2 bases, with 17 bases sitting between them. The CDR3 DNA reads as TGCAGCGTTGGGCCCCAGGGGGGGCGCAACACCGGGGAGCTGTTTTTT. Its translation is CSVGPQGGRNTGELFF.

This clone appeared a few times. J is TRBJ1-2 and V is TRBV10-3, with D tentatively TRBD1 (6 bases). In germline, CDR1 is ENHRY, CDR2 SYGVKD. This CDR3 is built from 13 residues. V dropped 5 bases and J dropped 7 bases, with 14 bases sitting between them. Here the CDR3 reads CAISRQVGGGYTF. The CDR3 nucleotides are TGTGCCATCAGTCGACAGGTCGGGGGTGGCTACACCTTC.

V usage is TRBV30 and J usage is TRBJ1-2, with D unclear. Germline lookup yields CDR1 GTSNPN and CDR2 SVGIG (reference sequence). This CDR3 is 13 amino acids long. Trimming shortened V by 0 bases and J by 4 bases, and 9 bases separated the two germline ends. Here the CDR3 reads CAWSVAHGYGYTF. The CDR3 nucleotides are TGTGCCTGGAGTGTGGCACACGGCTATGGCTACACCTTC.

This chain connects TRBV28 to TRBJ1-5; D not resolved. Germline CDR1 MDHEN, CDR2 SYDVKM. The CDR3 consists of 15 residues. The V end was cut by 5 bases, the J end by 6 bases, with 17 bases between. The CDR3 nucleotides read TGTGCCAGCAGTCCCACATCCGGGATTCGTCAGCCCCAGCATTTT. Its protein product is CASSPTSGIRQPQHF.

CDR3 amino acids: CATHSAPYEQYF. DNA of the CDR3: TGTGCCACGCACTCCGCTCCGTACGAGCAGTACTTC. The chain uses TRBV28 and TRBJ2-5; D uncertain. The J call may be in error: the DNA end matches TRBJ2-7 better. Germline CDR1 MDHEN, CDR2 SYDVKM. This CDR3 is built from 12 residues.

Comments on this clone: This sample includes further DNA sequences coding for the same CDR3. This chain connects TRBV18 to TRBJ1-2; the D gene is possibly TRBD1 (5 bases). V lost 3 bases and J 3 bases, leaving 8 bases between the germline ends. The CDR3 spans 13 residues. From germline, CDR1 is KGHSH and CDR2 LQKENI. CDR3 in amino acids: CASSPSRDYGYTF. In nucleotides, the CDR3 is TGTGCCAGCTCACCTAGCAGGGACTATGGCTACACCTTC.

The chain carries TRBV11-3 and TRBJ2-7; D might be TRBD2 (6 bases). V was pared by 1 base and J by 0 bases, with 10 bases between. Germline V gene sequence: CDR1 SGHNT, CDR2 YENEEA. The CDR3 length is 15 residues. CDR3 DNA sequence: TGTGCCAGCAGCTTAGTATACGGGAGCTCCTACGAGCAGTACTTC. It specifies CASSLVYGSSYEQYF.

The V and J genes are TRBV29-1 and TRBJ2-3, with 7 bases lining up with TRBD2. Germline CDR1 reads SQVTM; CDR2 reads ANQGSEA. Germline trimming cut 7 bases from V and 2 bases from J; bases unmatched to any gene: 9. The CDR3 is made up of 14 amino acids. The CDR3 DNA reads TGCAGCGCCAATGACGGGAGGCACACAGATACGCAGTATTTT. Residues: CSANDGRHTDTQYF.

The chain joins TRBV27 to TRBJ2-7; 8 nucleotides align to TRBD1. Germline V gives CDR1 MNHEY, CDR2 SMNVEV (reference sequence). Losses at the gene ends were 4 bases for V and 3 bases for J; bases not matched to a gene: 8. CDR3 length equals 15 residues. The DNA of the CDR3 is TGTGCCAGCAGTTCGCAGGGGGCAGGATTCTACGAGCAGTACTTC. This translates into CASSSQGAGFYEQYF.

The chain has TRBV19 and TRBJ2-5; D uncertain. CDR3 length equals 18 residues. Germline CDR1 reads LNHDA; CDR2 reads SQIVND (reference sequence). Trimming cost V 3 bases and J 1 base, with 21 bases left between them. The CDR3 DNA reads as TGTGCCAGTAGTATGGTGGGCCAGTCGATACTATTCCAAGAGACCCAGTACTTC. This translates into CASSMVGQSILFQETQYF. Supplemented by reference TRBV19 and TRBJ2-5, the full variable domain reads DGGITQSPKYLFRKEGQNVTLSCEQNLNHDAMYWYRQDPGQGLRLIYYSQIVNDFQKGDIAEGYSVSREKKESFPLTVTSAQKNPTAFYLCASSMVGQSILFQETQYFGPGTRLLVL.

CDR3 nucleotides: TGTGCCAGCAGCTTGGGGGCGGGAGGATCCTACGAGCAGTACTTC. Protein: CASSLGAGGSYEQYF. The chain couples TRBV5-6 to TRBJ2-7; 8 nucleotides align to TRBD2. Germline V gene sequence: CDR1 SGHDT, CDR2 YYEEEE. The ends lost 0 bases at V and 1 base at J; junction bases unmatched: 3. This CDR3 contains 15 residues.

This clone was picked up one time. The chain links TRBV7-9 to TRBJ2-1; 8 bases fit TRBD2. Losses at the gene ends were 4 bases for V and 0 bases for J; bases not matched to a gene: 2. This CDR3 contains 15 residues. Germline V gene sequence: CDR1 SEHNR, CDR2 FQNEAQ (reference sequence). CDR3 amino acids: CASSSTSASYNEQFF. The CDR3 nucleotides read TGTGCCAGCAGCTCGACTAGCGCCTCCTACAATGAGCAGTTCTTC.

This clone has more than one count but fewer than ten. V gene TRBV10-3 combines with J gene TRBJ2-7, with D possibly TRBD1 on 5 matching bases. Trimming took off 7 bases at V and 0 bases at J, with 10 bases between the two ends. This CDR3 is 13 amino acids long. Germline V gene data show CDR1 as ENHRY and CDR2 as SYGVKD. In DNA, the CDR3 is TGTGCCATCATGACAGCGAGCTCCTACGAGCAGTACTTC. Translated: CAIMTASSYEQYF.

The table lists this clone with a few counts. This chain uses TRBV19 with TRBJ1-5; no definite D call. Trimming removed 6 bases from V and 0 bases from J, with 3 bases in between. This CDR3 region has 12 residues. The germline CDR1 and CDR2 sequences are LNHDA and SQIVND (reference sequence). The CDR3: CASRDSNQPQHF. CDR3 in DNA: TGTGCCAGTAGGGATAGCAATCAGCCCCAGCATTTT. Together with reference TRBV19 and TRBJ1-5, the CDR3 gives the full variable domain: DGGITQSPKYLFRKEGQNVTLSCEQNLNHDAMYWYRQDPGQGLRLIYYSQIVNDFQKGDIAEGYSVSREKKESFPLTVTSAQKNPTAFYLCASRDSNQPQHFGDGTRLSIL.

V and J are TRBV7-5 and TRBJ2-7. TRBV7-5 is described as a pseudogene. CDR3 length equals 17 residues. The CDR3, as DNA: TGTGTCAGAAGCTTAAGGGCCAGTGATAGTTACACCTACGAGCAGTACTTC. It yields the protein CVRSLRASDSYTYEQYF.

This clone was recorded only once. The V and J genes are TRBV5-1 and TRBJ2-1; TRBD1 aligns across 7 bases. In germline, CDR1 is SGHRS, CDR2 YFSETQ. CDR3 length: 15 residues. Trimming took 1 base from V and 4 from J; bases not matched to a gene: 5. The CDR3 is CASSLRDSAYNEQFF. The CDR3 DNA follows: TGCGCCAGCAGCTTGCGGGACAGTGCTTACAATGAGCAGTTCTTC.

This clone has only a few counts. The chain is built from TRBV28 and TRBJ1-2; D is ambiguous. V shed 5 bases and J shed 5 bases, with 15 bases lying between them. This CDR3 is built from 14 residues. The germline V gene has CDR1 MDHEN and CDR2 SYDVKM. For the CDR3, the DNA is TGTGCCAGCAGTCGACCCAGAGGAGGGTATGGCTACACCTTC. Amino acid sequence: CASSRPRGGYGYTF.

The chain combines TRBV28 with TRBJ1-2, with 8 bases that match TRBD1. The CDR3 is 16 amino acids. The junction had 12 bases not matched to a gene; V was cut back by 5 bases and J by 4 bases. Germline assignment: CDR1 MDHEN and CDR2 SYDVKM. Written as DNA, the CDR3 is TGTGCCAGCAGTCCACTGGACAGGGATAGTCTCTATGGCTACACCTTC. This gives the protein CASSPLDRDSLYGYTF.

This sequence joins TRBV19 and TRBJ2-3, with 7 bases aligning to TRBD2. This CDR3 comprises 16 residues. Trimming removed 2 bases from V and 3 bases from J; junction bases left unmatched: 8. Germline CDR1 is LNHDA and CDR2 is SQIVND (reference sequence). The CDR3 coding sequence is TGTGCCAGTAGTATACGGGGAGGGTATCAAACAGATACGCAGTATTTT. Translating it yields CASSIRGGYQTDTQYF.

This clone showed up just once. The rearrangement joins TRBV18 to TRBJ1-6; 7 bases line up with TRBD1. Germline CDR1 is KGHSH and CDR2 is LQKENI. This CDR3 is 13 amino acids long. Trimming at V came to 5 bases and at J to 7 bases, leaving 2 bases not matched to a gene. CDR3 loop: CASSLTGNSPLHF. In DNA, the CDR3 is TGTGCCAGCTCATTGACAGGGAATTCACCCCTCCACTTT. Complete variable domain (other parts from reference TRBV18 and TRBJ1-6): NAGVMQNPRHLVRRRGQEARLRCSPMKGHSHVYWYRQLPEEGLKFMVYLQKENIIDESGMPKERFSAEFPKEGPSILRIQQVVRGDSAAYFCASSLTGNSPLHFGNGTRLTVT.

The rearrangement links TRBV5-1 to TRBJ2-2; 9 nucleotides line up with TRBD1. Trimming cost V 4 bases and J 0 bases; bases outside gene matches: 4. Germline loops: CDR1 SGHRS, CDR2 YFSETQ. The CDR3 extends over 16 amino acids. CDR3 coding DNA: TGCGCCAGCAGCCAATGGACAGGGGCGAACACCGGGGAGCTGTTTTTT. Amino acid sequence: CASSQWTGANTGELFF.

This clone was detected once. Other DNA sequences in the sample encode the same CDR3. The chain couples TRBV19 to TRBJ1-1; 8 nucleotides line up with TRBD1. The CDR3 is 14 amino acids. V trimming: 3 bases; J trimming: 1 base; junction bases outside the gene matches: 1. Germline loops: CDR1 LNHDA, CDR2 SQIVND (reference sequence). CDR3 sequence (DNA): TGTGCCAGTAGTATCCAGGGGGCGAACACTGAAGCTTTCTTT. Amino acids: CASSIQGANTEAFF.

In DNA, the CDR3 is TGCGCCAGCAGCTTGGGCCGGGACAGGTTGAACACTGAAGCTTTCTTT. It yields the protein CASSLGRDRLNTEAFF. V is TRBV5-1 and J is TRBJ1-1; 8 bases are shared with TRBD1. Germline loops: CDR1 SGHRS, CDR2 YFSETQ. The V segment lost 0 bases and the J segment 0 bases; nucleotides outside the gene matches: 4. CDR3 length equals 16 residues.

V usage is TRBV4-1 and J usage is TRBJ2-7, with TRBD1 matching over 8 bases. Germline V gene sequence: CDR1 MGHRA, CDR2 YSYEKL. V was pared by 5 bases and J by 2 bases, with 5 bases of the junction left unmatched. The length of the CDR3 is 14 residues. CDR3 sequence reads: CASSTGQEPYEQYF. In DNA form, the CDR3 reads TGCGCCAGCAGCACGGGACAGGAGCCCTACGAGCAGTACTTC.

This chain uses TRBV4-1 with TRBJ2-7, with 7 nucleotides matching TRBD1. Trimming took 3 bases from V and 1 from J; bases not matched to a gene: 9. Germline assignment: CDR1 MGHRA and CDR2 YSYEKL. The CDR3 spans 16 residues. This chain's CDR3 is CASSQATGVRSYEQYF. CDR3 coding DNA: TGCGCCAGCAGCCAGGCTACAGGGGTAAGGTCCTACGAGCAGTACTTC.

The rearrangement joins TRBV4-1 to TRBJ2-1; 7 bases are a match to TRBD1. This CDR3 spans 16 amino acids. The germline V gene has CDR1 MGHRA and CDR2 YSYEKL. J lost 1 base, V lost 2 bases, and 5 bases had no gene match. CDR3: CASSQPGQASYNEQFF. The DNA of the CDR3 is TGCGCCAGCAGCCAACCCGGACAGGCGTCCTACAATGAGCAGTTCTTC.

This clone was detected only a few times. The J gene is TRBJ2-7, the V gene TRBV6-5, with D possibly matching TRBD1 (6 bases). Trimming cost V 1 base and J 6 bases, with 16 bases left between them. The CDR3 contains 15 residues. Per germline, CDR1 MNHEY and CDR2 SVGAGI. The CDR3 is CASSYWGHQNPEQYF. For the CDR3, the DNA is TGTGCCAGCAGTTACTGGGGACACCAGAACCCCGAGCAGTACTTC.

This chain uses TRBV14 with TRBJ1-1; D is possibly TRBD1 (6 bases). This CDR3 has 18 amino acids. V gave up 4 bases and J gave up 0 bases, with 21 bases separating them. Germline V gene data show CDR1 as SGHDN and CDR2 as FVKESK. The CDR3 sequence is CASSRLGRTEPMNTEAFF. The CDR3 coding sequence is TGTGCCAGCAGCCGGCTGGGCAGGACAGAGCCCATGAACACTGAAGCTTTCTTT.